The present T cell receptor (beta chain) was sequenced within a study of Graves' ophthalmopathy and Graves' hyperthyroidism. Study-level findings and limits: The model achieved about 67% sensitivity and around 78% specificity for ophthalmopathy progression.

As concerns this clonotype: Its specificity is not known.

Additional autoimmune diseases, uncontrolled infections, pregnancy or lactation disqualified patients. Thyroid ultrasound, orbital computed tomography, TRAb, serum thyroxine and clinical symptoms formed the basis of diagnosis. The CDR3 consists of 18 residues. Germline V gene sequence: CDR1 SGHRS, CDR2 YFSETQ. Trimming took 1 base from V and 10 from J; bases not matched to a gene: 22. RNA transcripts provided the template for amplifying TCR beta CDR3 regions. First-round RT-PCR relied on HTBI primers, and a second-round multiplex PCR came next. TCRdb re-called the multiplex PCR reads through MiXCR, storing one row per CDR3 protein. The top ten clones hold approximately 6.5% of a sample with 620,000 or so distinct CDR3 sequences, about a fifth of them seen once.

The V and J genes are TRBV5-1 and TRBJ1-1; TRBD1 matches at 7 bases. Sample: peripheral blood. This clonotype was obtained from a woman between 18 and 29 years old with stable Graves' hyperthyroidism. Some clones in this sample may be carry-over from other donors' samples. The CDR3 DNA reads as TGCGCCAGCAGCTTGTACGTAGGGGGCGTCACCCGGCGGGAAGGAGCTTTCTTT. Amino acid sequence: CASSLYVGGVTRREGAFF.